A selection of T cell receptor beta chains follows, all from one sample in a study of long-term antiretroviral therapy in people with HIV. Here immunoSEQ multiplex PCR was the method, and the copy in TCRdb shows in-frame clones only, minus some. There are about 23,000 clones in the sample; roughly 90% occur only once, and around 6.5% lies in the top ten. The source was unsorted PBMCs, collected 0.6 years after starting antiretroviral therapy. The origin of the receptors is a man aged 60 to 75 with HIV. The CDR3 runs from the conserved cysteine through the conserved F or W. Each record gives: clone size, D gene, V gene, J gene, CDR3 protein, CDR3 DNA. D genes are given only for firm matches. Rows may omit the clone size; those that give it use once, few, many or a size class.

abundance: -; d_gene: -; v_gene: TRBV9; j_gene: TRBJ1-1; CDR3aa: CASSVASRSSEAFF; CDR3nt: TGTGCCAGCAGCGTAGCCTCTCGAAGTTCTGAAGCTTTCTTT
abundance: -; d_gene: TRBD1; v_gene: TRBV28; j_gene: TRBJ1-1; CDR3aa: CASSLSEPGQRNTEAFF; CDR3nt: TGTGCCAGCAGTTTGTCGGAACCGGGACAGAGGAACACTGAAGCTTTCTTT
abundance: -; d_gene: -; v_gene: TRBV7-8; j_gene: TRBJ2-7; CDR3aa: CASSTRTGDYEQYF; CDR3nt: TGTGCCAGCAGCACCCGGACTGGGGACTACGAGCAGTACTTC
abundance: -; d_gene: -; v_gene: TRBV28; j_gene: TRBJ1-2; CDR3aa: CASSPRDGYNYGYTF; CDR3nt: TGTGCCAGCAGTCCCCGGGACGGTTATAACTATGGCTACACCTTC
abundance: -; d_gene: -; v_gene: TRBV10-1; j_gene: TRBJ2-5; CDR3aa: CASSESRTSETQYF; CDR3nt: TGCGCCAGCAGTGAGTCCCGGACGAGCGAGACCCAGTACTTC
abundance: few; d_gene: -; v_gene: TRBV6-5; j_gene: TRBJ1-5; CDR3aa: CASTKGGQNQPQHF; CDR3nt: TGTGCCAGCACCAAGGGGGGGCAAAATCAGCCCCAGCATTTT
abundance: -; d_gene: -; v_gene: TRBV11-3; j_gene: TRBJ2-3; CDR3aa: CASSLDGPSTDTQYF; CDR3nt: TGTGCCAGCAGCTTAGATGGACCAAGCACAGATACGCAGTATTTT
abundance: -; d_gene: -; v_gene: TRBV5-6; j_gene: TRBJ2-3; CDR3aa: CASSLIKDTQYF; CDR3nt: TGTGCCAGCAGCTTAATCAAAGATACGCAGTATTTT
abundance: once; d_gene: TRBD1; v_gene: TRBV27; j_gene: TRBJ1-2; CDR3aa: CASSGDRKHYGYTF; CDR3nt: TGTGCCAGCAGCGGGGACAGGAAACACTATGGCTACACCTTC
abundance: -; d_gene: -; v_gene: TRBV4-3; j_gene: TRBJ1-4; CDR3aa: CASRPDKRGYEKLFF; CDR3nt: TGCGCCAGCAGACCGGACAAGCGAGGATATGAAAAACTGTTTTTT
abundance: -; d_gene: -; v_gene: TRBV11-2; j_gene: TRBJ2-5; CDR3aa: CASSLQGTAQETQYF; CDR3nt: TGTGCCAGCAGCCTACAGGGGACTGCGCAAGAGACCCAGTACTTC
abundance: -; d_gene: -; v_gene: TRBV30; j_gene: TRBJ2-5; CDR3aa: CAWSGQNQETQYF; CDR3nt: TGTGCCTGGAGTGGTCAGAACCAAGAGACCCAGTACTTC
abundance: -; d_gene: -; v_gene: TRBV5-1; j_gene: TRBJ2-2; CDR3aa: CASSLVSTVHGQTGELFF; CDR3nt: TGCGCCAGCAGCTTGGTTTCGACAGTTCATGGGCAAACCGGGGAGCTGTTTTTT
abundance: -; d_gene: -; v_gene: TRBV7-3; j_gene: TRBJ2-1; CDR3aa: CASSLNAIHNEQFF; CDR3nt: TGTGCCAGCAGCTTAAACGCTATCCACAATGAGCAGTTCTTC
abundance: -; d_gene: -; v_gene: TRBV9; j_gene: TRBJ1-1; CDR3aa: CASSANPGLTNTEAFF; CDR3nt: TGTGCCAGCAGCGCAAACCCGGGACTGACTAACACTGAAGCTTTCTTT
abundance: -; d_gene: TRBD1; v_gene: TRBV6-5; j_gene: TRBJ2-7; CDR3aa: CASSRQGYEQYF; CDR3nt: TGTGCCAGCAGTCGACAGGGCTACGAGCAGTACTTC
abundance: -; d_gene: TRBD2; v_gene: TRBV15; j_gene: TRBJ2-7; CDR3aa: CATSRGTSGFYEQYF; CDR3nt: TGTGCCACCAGCAGGGGGACTAGCGGGTTCTACGAGCAGTACTTC
abundance: -; d_gene: TRBD2; v_gene: TRBV11-3; j_gene: TRBJ2-5; CDR3aa: CASSLGLAGGKETQYF; CDR3nt: TGTGCCAGCAGCTTAGGACTAGCGGGGGGGAAAGAGACCCAGTACTTC
abundance: -; d_gene: -; v_gene: TRBV6-6; j_gene: TRBJ1-5; CDR3aa: CASSYSGGHNQPQHF; CDR3nt: TGTGCCAGCAGTTACTCAGGGGGACACAATCAGCCCCAGCATTTT
abundance: once; d_gene: -; v_gene: TRBV6-1; j_gene: TRBJ1-1; CDR3aa: CASSELRAVETEAFF; CDR3nt: TGTGCCAGCAGTGAACTTCGGGCAGTAGAAACTGAAGCTTTCTTT
abundance: -; d_gene: TRBD1; v_gene: TRBV9; j_gene: TRBJ1-1; CDR3aa: CASSVATGDGTEAFF; CDR3nt: TGTGCCAGCAGCGTAGCGACAGGGGACGGCACTGAAGCTTTCTTT
abundance: -; d_gene: -; v_gene: TRBV6-4; j_gene: TRBJ2-7; CDR3aa: CASRYRVLSPLEQYF; CDR3nt: TGTGCCAGCCGGTACCGGGTCCTTTCCCCCCTCGAGCAGTACTTC
abundance: -; d_gene: TRBD1; v_gene: TRBV7-9; j_gene: TRBJ1-1; CDR3aa: CASSFGDRATEAFF; CDR3nt: TGTGCCAGCAGCTTCGGAGACAGGGCCACTGAAGCTTTCTTT
abundance: -; d_gene: TRBD2; v_gene: TRBV5-4; j_gene: TRBJ2-3; CDR3aa: CASSLGSGGPGDTQYF; CDR3nt: TGTGCCAGCAGCTTGGGAAGCGGGGGGCCCGGAGATACGCAGTATTTT
abundance: few; d_gene: -; v_gene: TRBV27; j_gene: TRBJ1-5; CDR3aa: CASSHAGRGAQHF; CDR3nt: TGTGCCAGCAGCCACGCAGGGAGGGGAGCCCAGCATTTT
abundance: -; d_gene: -; v_gene: TRBV9; j_gene: TRBJ2-7; CDR3aa: CASGGPRDEQYF; CDR3nt: TGTGCCAGCGGGGGGCCCCGGGACGAGCAGTACTTC
abundance: -; d_gene: TRBD2; v_gene: TRBV7-2; j_gene: TRBJ2-5; CDR3aa: CASSLILAGETQYF; CDR3nt: TGTGCCAGCAGCTTAATCTTAGCGGGGGAGACCCAGTACTTC
abundance: -; d_gene: -; v_gene: TRBV2; j_gene: TRBJ1-2; CDR3aa: CASPSGGGRSRYGYTF; CDR3nt: TGTGCCAGCCCCTCCGGAGGGGGGCGAAGCCGCTATGGCTACACCTTC
abundance: -; d_gene: -; v_gene: TRBV5-1; j_gene: TRBJ2-3; CDR3aa: CASSGVRGTTDTQYF; CDR3nt: TGCGCCAGCAGCGGAGTCAGGGGAACGACAGATACGCAGTATTTT
abundance: -; d_gene: TRBD2; v_gene: TRBV5-1; j_gene: TRBJ2-1; CDR3aa: CASSSHSGSTGTSKRYGWQFF; CDR3nt: TGCGCCAGCAGCTCCCATTCGGGCAGTACCGGGACTAGCAAGAGGTATGGTTGGCAGTTCTTC
abundance: -; d_gene: -; v_gene: TRBV11-2; j_gene: TRBJ1-5; CDR3aa: CASSPGRDRGNQPQHF; CDR3nt: TGTGCCAGCAGCCCCGGCAGGGATCGGGGCAATCAGCCCCAGCATTTT
abundance: -; d_gene: -; v_gene: TRBV6-5; j_gene: TRBJ2-1; CDR3aa: CARYEAKDNEQFF; CDR3nt: TGTGCCAGGTACGAAGCTAAAGACAATGAGCAGTTCTTC
abundance: -; d_gene: TRBD2; v_gene: TRBV13; j_gene: TRBJ2-2; CDR3aa: CASSLTSAGGELFF; CDR3nt: TGTGCCAGCAGCTTGACTAGCGCGGGCGGGGAGCTGTTTTTT
abundance: once; d_gene: -; v_gene: TRBV5-1; j_gene: TRBJ2-7; CDR3aa: CASSEGNYEQYF; CDR3nt: TGCGCCAGCAGCGAGGGAAACTACGAGCAGTACTTC
abundance: few; d_gene: -; v_gene: TRBV7-3; j_gene: TRBJ2-1; CDR3aa: CASSPGAGDYNEQFF; CDR3nt: TGTGCCAGCAGCCCAGGGGCGGGGGACTACAATGAGCAGTTCTTC
abundance: -; d_gene: TRBD1; v_gene: TRBV5-1; j_gene: TRBJ2-3; CDR3aa: CASSLTGTGGDPHTQYF; CDR3nt: TGCGCCAGCAGCTTAACCGGGACAGGAGGGGATCCACATACGCAGTATTTT
abundance: -; d_gene: -; v_gene: TRBV10-2; j_gene: TRBJ2-5; CDR3aa: CASSGAQWGRGETQYF; CDR3nt: TGCGCCAGCAGTGGGGCTCAGTGGGGGCGAGGAGAGACCCAGTACTTC
abundance: -; d_gene: TRBD1; v_gene: TRBV2; j_gene: TRBJ1-1; CDR3aa: CASSAQGAKNTEAFF; CDR3nt: TGTGCCAGCAGTGCGCAGGGGGCGAAGAACACTGAAGCTTTCTTT
abundance: -; d_gene: TRBD2; v_gene: TRBV7-2; j_gene: TRBJ2-1; CDR3aa: CASSLDGLDHNEQFF; CDR3nt: TGTGCCAGCAGCTTGGACGGACTAGACCACAATGAGCAGTTCTTC
abundance: -; d_gene: -; v_gene: TRBV19; j_gene: TRBJ1-3; CDR3aa: CASSIGGNTIYF; CDR3nt: TGTGCCAGTAGTATCGGTGGAAACACCATATATTTT
abundance: once; d_gene: TRBD2; v_gene: TRBV6-5; j_gene: TRBJ2-7; CDR3aa: CASSYSGTSKTYEQYF; CDR3nt: TGTGCCAGCAGTTACTCCGGGACTAGCAAAACTTACGAGCAGTACTTC
abundance: -; d_gene: TRBD1; v_gene: TRBV7-2; j_gene: TRBJ2-2; CDR3aa: CASSAQGDGGELFF; CDR3nt: TGTGCCAGCAGTGCTCAGGGGGACGGCGGGGAGCTGTTTTTT
abundance: -; d_gene: -; v_gene: TRBV4-1; j_gene: TRBJ1-1; CDR3aa: CASSQVISGTEAFF; CDR3nt: TGCGCCAGCAGCCAAGTCATTTCAGGCACTGAAGCTTTCTTT
abundance: -; d_gene: -; v_gene: TRBV5-1; j_gene: TRBJ1-5; CDR3aa: CASSLEVNQPQHF; CDR3nt: TGCGCCAGCAGCTTGGAGGTCAATCAGCCCCAGCATTTT
abundance: -; d_gene: -; v_gene: TRBV19; j_gene: TRBJ2-1; CDR3aa: CASRGRQVGYNEQFF; CDR3nt: TGTGCCAGTAGAGGTAGACAGGTCGGCTACAATGAGCAGTTCTTC
abundance: -; d_gene: TRBD2; v_gene: TRBV6-1; j_gene: TRBJ2-3; CDR3aa: CASSEGLAGDTQYF; CDR3nt: TGTGCCAGCAGTGAAGGCCTAGCGGGAGATACGCAGTATTTT
abundance: few; d_gene: -; v_gene: TRBV7-9; j_gene: TRBJ2-4; CDR3aa: CASSFWEVQYF; CDR3nt: TGTGCCAGCAGCTTTTGGGAGGTTCAGTACTTC
abundance: few; d_gene: TRBD1; v_gene: TRBV5-1; j_gene: TRBJ2-7; CDR3aa: CASSLAGQGAYEQYF; CDR3nt: TGCGCCAGCAGCTTGGCGGGACAGGGGGCTTACGAGCAGTACTTC
abundance: -; d_gene: -; v_gene: TRBV2; j_gene: TRBJ2-5; CDR3aa: CASEPRETQYF; CDR3nt: TGTGCCAGCGAACCGCGGGAGACCCAGTACTTC
abundance: -; d_gene: TRBD1; v_gene: TRBV5-5; j_gene: TRBJ1-2; CDR3aa: CASSLFVFGQGLRYTF; CDR3nt: TGTGCCAGCAGCTTGTTCGTCTTCGGACAGGGTTTGCGCTACACCTTC
abundance: -; d_gene: TRBD1; v_gene: TRBV5-1; j_gene: TRBJ2-3; CDR3aa: CASSIDRGRTDTQYF; CDR3nt: TGCGCCAGCAGCATAGACAGGGGGCGGACAGATACGCAGTATTTT
abundance: -; d_gene: TRBD1; v_gene: TRBV5-5; j_gene: TRBJ2-7; CDR3aa: CASSSATGSDYEQYF; CDR3nt: TGTGCCAGCAGCTCAGCGACAGGGTCGGATTACGAGCAGTACTTC